This passage covers 11 T cell receptor beta chains from one sample sequenced in a study of cytomegalovirus exposure and HLA in healthy donors. PCR amplification relied on 60 Vbeta primers (plus 13 Jbeta primers). Assay used: immunoSEQ multiplex PCR; TCRdb lists only in-frame clones, some missing. In total, the table holds over 200,000 clones. The sequenced sample consisted of PBMCs. These receptors originate from a woman aged 25 to 39 in good health and CMV-seropositive.

The CDR3 region has the DNA TGTGCCAGCAGCCTTGCGGGGGGGATCACAGATACGCAGTATTTT. Protein product: CASSLAGGITDTQYF. The J gene is TRBJ2-3, the V gene TRBV7-9; 9 positions match TRBD2. With 5 bases clipped from V and 2 bases from J, the junction kept 5 bases outside the gene matches. Germline-derived CDR1 and CDR2 are SEHNR and FQNEAQ (reference sequence). The CDR3 is made up of 15 amino acids.

The rearrangement joins TRBV2 to TRBJ2-7; TRBD1 matches at 8 bases. The CDR3 spans 14 residues. Germline lookup yields CDR1 SNHLY and CDR2 FYNNEI. The junction had 6 bases not matched to a gene; V was cut back by 5 bases and J by 3 bases. The CDR3, as DNA: TGTGCCAGCAGTTTACAGGGACAGGACTACGAGCAGTACTTC. This translates into CASSLQGQDYEQYF.

Points on this clone: Other DNA variants within this sample encode the same CDR3. The chain joins TRBV2 to TRBJ2-2; 7 bases are a match to TRBD2. With V trimmed by 7 bases and J by 8 bases, 4 bases remained unmatched. CDR3 length: 12 residues. CDR1 and CDR2 from the germline V gene are SNHLY and FYNNEI. The CDR3 region has the DNA TGTGCCAGCACCGGGGAGGGTGGGGAGCTGTTTTTT. This translates into CASTGEGGELFF.

The V call is TRBV7-9, the J call TRBJ1-5; D unresolved. CDR1 SEHNR and CDR2 FQNEAQ come from the germline V gene (reference sequence). V was cut by 3 bases and J by 6 bases, with 9 bases left in between. CDR3 length: 13 amino acids. The CDR3 DNA follows: TGTGCCAGCAGCTTTTCTGAGATTCAGCCCCAGCATTTT. It translates to CASSFSEIQPQHF.

This sequence joins TRBV7-9 and TRBJ2-2; no firm D call. The V end lost 2 bases, the J end lost 0 bases, and 4 bases lay between the germline ends. The germline CDR1 and CDR2 sequences are SEHNR and FQNEAQ (reference sequence). This CDR3 spans 14 amino acids. The CDR3 protein is CASSLTANTGELFF. The DNA for the CDR3 is TGTGCCAGCAGCTTAACAGCGAACACCGGGGAGCTGTTTTTT.

CDR3 in amino acids: CATSRYGQGGHSYNSPLHF. DNA for the CDR3: TGTGCCACCAGCAGATACGGGCAGGGGGGCCACTCCTATAATTCACCCCTCCACTTT. The rearrangement links TRBV15 to TRBJ1-6; TRBD1 aligns across 7 bases. In germline, CDR1 is LNHNV, CDR2 YYDKDF (reference sequence). The CDR3 has 19 amino acids. J was trimmed by 0 bases and V by 2 bases; bases with no gene match: 10.

The chain is built from TRBV15 and TRBJ2-1; TRBD1 is a possible D gene (6 bases). V was clipped by 2 bases and J by 6 bases, with 8 bases between them. Germline CDR1 is LNHNV and CDR2 is YYDKDF (reference sequence). The CDR3 has 13 residues. The DNA of the CDR3 is TGTGCCACCAGCAGACAGGGGATCAATGAGCAGTTCTTC. Translating gives CATSRQGINEQFF.

The chain is built from TRBV27 and TRBJ2-1, with a tentative D call TRBD1 (6 bases). V lost 3 bases and J lost 2, with 8 bases in between. The germline V gene has CDR1 MNHEY and CDR2 SMNVEV (reference sequence). The CDR3 is 14 amino acids. DNA for the CDR3: TGTGCCAGCAGTTTCGGGACAACCTACAATGAGCAGTTCTTC. Translating gives CASSFGTTYNEQFF.

This chain links TRBV10-2 with TRBJ1-2; the D gene is possibly TRBD1 (5 bases). The CDR3 contains 15 residues. Per germline, CDR1 WSHSY and CDR2 SAAADI. Trimming cost V 1 base and J 4 bases, with 13 bases left between them. The CDR3 reads CASSEYSQGAYGYTF. In DNA form, the CDR3 reads TGCGCCAGCAGTGAGTACTCCCAGGGCGCCTATGGCTACACCTTC.

CDR3 in amino acids: CASSLFSPSGSYEQYF. CDR3 DNA: TGTGCCAGCAGCTTATTTTCACCTAGCGGCTCCTACGAGCAGTACTTC. The chain carries TRBV7-9 and TRBJ2-7, with TRBD2 identical over 7 bases. From germline, CDR1 is SEHNR and CDR2 FQNEAQ (reference sequence). Trimming at V came to 2 bases and at J to 0 bases, leaving 7 bases not matched to a gene. The CDR3 runs to 16 residues.

The chain has TRBV11-2 and TRBJ2-7; 7 bases line up with TRBD1. The trim removed 5 bases at V and 2 bases at J, leaving 6 bases unmatched. This CDR3 has 14 residues. Germline-derived CDR1 and CDR2 are SGHAT and FQNNGV. The CDR3 is CASSQGTVPYEQYF. The CDR3 DNA reads as TGTGCCAGCAGCCAAGGGACAGTTCCCTACGAGCAGTACTTC. The full variable domain, completed using reference TRBV11-2 and TRBJ2-7, is EAGVAQSPRYKIIEKRQSVAFWCNPISGHATLYWYQQILGQGPKLLIQFQNNGVVDDSQLPKDRFSAERLKGVDSTLKIQPAKLEDSAVYLCASSQGTVPYEQYFGPGTRLTVT.